A single sample gave rise to the 22 T cell receptor beta chains below, sequenced in a study of identical twins. TCRdb itself ran the 5' RACE reads through MiXCR, one entry per CDR3 protein. Seen here are 450,000 or so distinct CDR3 sequences, approximately 15% observed once, and the top ten hold 0.52%. These same records also appear under a second study, on yellow fever vaccine responses in identical twins.

What was sequenced was CD4+ T cells sorted from blood. Receptor source: a woman aged 18-30 years in good health.

This clonotype has only a few counts. The rearrangement links TRBV9 to TRBJ2-3; 12 bases are shared with TRBD2. The CDR3 has 14 residues. The V gene end was trimmed by 3 bases and the J gene end by 6 bases; junction bases not matched to a gene: 2. Germline CDR1 is SGDLS and CDR2 is YYNGEE. The CDR3 protein is CASSATSGGDTQYF. For the CDR3, the DNA is TGTGCCAGCAGCGCGACTAGCGGGGGTGATACGCAGTATTTT.

The rearrangement links TRBV2 to TRBJ2-5; no clear D gene. V was shortened by 7 bases and J by 1 base, with 13 bases between the two germline ends. The CDR3 is 14 residues long. The germline gives CDR1 SNHLY, CDR2 FYNNEI. CDR3: CASNWKELQETQYF. CDR3 sequence (DNA): TGTGCCAGCAATTGGAAGGAGCTCCAAGAGACCCAGTACTTC. Full variable domain (outside the CDR3, taken from reference TRBV2 and TRBJ2-5): EPEVTQTPSHQVTQMGQEVILRCVPISNHLYFYWYRQILGQKVEFLVSFYNNEISEKSEIFDDQFSVERPDGSNFTLKIRSTKLEDSAMYFCASNWKELQETQYFGPGTRLLVL.

This clonotype was seen once. The chain joins TRBV27 to TRBJ2-1; D not resolved. CDR1 is MNHEY and CDR2 is SMNVEV in the germline V gene (reference sequence). The CDR3 extends over 15 amino acids. Trimming shortened V by 2 bases and J by 8 bases, and 16 bases separated the two germline ends. CDR3 sequence (DNA): TGTGCCAGCAGTTTAAACCGCTTGGGGAAGGATGAGCAGTTCTTC. This encodes CASSLNRLGKDEQFF.

The table lists this clonotype with a count of one. The chain uses TRBV7-2 and TRBJ2-3; D is uncertain. Trimming took 5 bases from V and 5 from J, leaving 17 bases between them. CDR1 and CDR2 from the germline V gene are SGHTA and FQGNSA. This CDR3 spans 15 amino acids. This CDR3 reads CASSLRTALGDTQYF. DNA of the CDR3: TGTGCCAGCAGCCTCAGGACCGCGTTGGGAGATACGCAGTATTTT.

This clonotype was counted only a few times. V usage is TRBV12-3 or TRBV12-4 and J usage is TRBJ2-2; 11 nucleotides line up with TRBD1. The CDR3 is made up of 15 amino acids. V lost 3 bases, J lost 4 bases, and 1 base stayed unmatched. CDR3 protein: CASSLDRGPTGELFF. CDR3 nucleotide sequence: TGTGCCAGCAGTTTGGACAGGGGGCCCACCGGGGAGCTGTTTTTT.

This clonotype was seen a handful of times. V and J are TRBV5-1 and TRBJ2-7, with 9 bases fitting TRBD2. The CDR3 contains 18 residues. The trim removed 0 bases at V and 0 bases at J, leaving 10 bases unmatched. CDR1 and CDR2 (germline): SGHRS, YFSETQ. The CDR3 sequence: CASSLVTSGPLSSYEQYF. The CDR3 DNA follows: TGCGCCAGCAGCTTGGTAACTAGCGGGCCTCTTTCCTCCTACGAGCAGTACTTC.

This clonotype has only a few counts. This chain connects TRBV11-2 to TRBJ2-2, with 10 bases lining up with TRBD1. The CDR3 sequence is 16 residues long. Germline loops: CDR1 SGHAT, CDR2 FQNNGV. J was trimmed by 6 bases and V by 3 bases; bases with no gene match: 7. The CDR3 nucleotides are TGTGCCAGCAGCTTCGCGACAGGGGGCTGGGCCGGGGAGCTGTTTTTT. This codes for CASSFATGGWAGELFF.

This clonotype was detected only a few times. The chain uses TRBV3-1 and TRBJ1-4, with D unclear. V was pared by 0 bases and J by 2 bases, with 7 bases between. From germline, CDR1 is LGHDT and CDR2 YNNKEL (reference sequence). The CDR3 sequence is 15 residues long. DNA for the CDR3: TGTGCCAGCAGCCAAGAAGGGAGGACTAATGAAAAACTGTTTTTT. This codes for CASSQEGRTNEKLFF.

As regards this clonotype: A junction boundary mismatches the germline segment, possibly from a read error. The chain couples TRBV7-7 to TRBJ2-7, with 12 bases aligning to TRBD2. This CDR3 is 15 amino acids long. The germline CDR1 and CDR2 sequences are SSHAT and FNYEAQ (reference sequence). In DNA form, the CDR3 reads TGTGCTAGCAGCAAACTAGCGGGGGGAATGGACGAGCAGTACTTC. It translates to CASSKLAGGMDEQYF.

This chain joins TRBV7-2 and TRBJ2-3, with 10 nucleotides matching TRBD2. V dropped 5 bases and J dropped 3; count of bases not matched to a gene: 8. The CDR3 is 16 residues long. CDR1 SGHTA and CDR2 FQGNSA come from the germline V gene. The CDR3 bases are TGTGCCAGCAGCGCGGCTAGCGGGAGTGTTACAGATACGCAGTATTTT. It yields the protein CASSAASGSVTDTQYF.

This clonotype has a handful of counts. V gene TRBV20-1 combines with J gene TRBJ2-1; 9 bases line up with TRBD2. This CDR3 is 16 amino acids long. CDR1 and CDR2 (germline): DFQATT, SNEGSKA (reference sequence). J gave up 3 bases and V 3 bases, and 9 bases lay outside the gene matches. The CDR3 bases are TGCAGTGCTAGCCCAACCGGGACTAGCTTCTACAATGAGCAGTTCTTC. Its protein is CSASPTGTSFYNEQFF.

This chain uses TRBV3-1 with TRBJ1-1; tentatively, D is TRBD1 (5 bases). The germline CDR1 and CDR2 sequences are LGHDT and YNNKEL (reference sequence). The CDR3 is 14 residues long. V was pared by 3 bases and J by 4 bases, with 12 bases between. The CDR3 here is CASSQFGGGTEAFF. The DNA for the CDR3 is TGTGCCAGCAGCCAGTTCGGGGGGGGCACTGAAGCTTTCTTT.

This chain joins TRBV12-3 or TRBV12-4 and TRBJ2-5; D ambiguous. This CDR3 region has 14 residues. Between the trimmed V and J ends, which lost 6 bases and 7 bases, there was a span of 18 bases. The CDR3 sequence is CASSPQGPEVTQYF. Written as DNA, the CDR3 is TGTGCCAGCAGCCCCCAAGGGCCAGAGGTGACCCAGTACTTC.

This clonotype was recorded many times. The J gene is TRBJ2-3, the V gene TRBV11-2; D perhaps matches TRBD2 (6 bases). The germline V gene encodes CDR1 SGHAT and CDR2 FQNNGV. Deletions cut 0 bases from V and 4 bases from J, with 11 bases between. There are 15 residues in the CDR3. Here the CDR3 reads CASSLDPGGADTQYF. The CDR3, as DNA: TGTGCCAGCAGCTTAGATCCAGGAGGGGCAGATACGCAGTATTTT.

The DNA for the CDR3 is TGCGCCAGCAGCCAAGCGGGACTAGCATCCTACGAGCAGTACTTC. Translating it yields CASSQAGLASYEQYF. This chain links TRBV4-1 with TRBJ2-7; 9 nucleotides agree with TRBD2. CDR3 length: 15 amino acids. Unmatched junction bases numbered 2, after V lost 1 base and J lost 1 base. In germline, CDR1 is MGHRA, CDR2 YSYEKL.

This clonotype was found many times. In DNA, the CDR3 is TGCAGCGTCTCCGGGACAGGGGGGTATGGAGAGACCCAGTACTTC. This translates into CSVSGTGGYGETQYF. The chain combines TRBV29-1 with TRBJ2-5, with TRBD1 matching over 11 bases. Germline CDR1 is SQVTM and CDR2 is ANQGSEA. This CDR3 spans 15 amino acids. The junction had 10 bases not matched to a gene; V was cut back by 6 bases and J by 4 bases. Complete variable domain (other parts from reference TRBV29-1 and TRBJ2-5): SAVISQKPSRDICQRGTSLTIQCQVDSQVTMMFWYRQQPGQSLTLIATANQGSEATYESGFVIDKFPISRPNLTFSTLTVSNMSPEDSSIYLCSVSGTGGYGETQYFGPGTRLLVL.

This clonotype was picked up a small number of times. The chain employs TRBV2 and TRBJ2-6, with D possibly matching TRBD2 (5 bases). Germline loops: CDR1 SNHLY, CDR2 FYNNEI. V dropped 7 bases and J dropped 4 bases, with 14 bases sitting between them. The CDR3 has 15 residues. The CDR3 loop is CASTIGGSGANVLTF. The CDR3 region has the DNA TGTGCCAGCACCATAGGCGGGTCCGGGGCCAACGTCCTGACTTTC.

The J gene is TRBJ1-2, the V gene TRBV18, with D hard to call. The germline gives CDR1 KGHSH, CDR2 LQKENI. V was cut by 0 bases and J by 2 bases, with 7 bases left in between. This CDR3 is 14 amino acids long. CDR3 loop: CASSPPSLNYGYTF. For the CDR3, the DNA is TGTGCCAGCTCACCACCGTCTTTGAACTATGGCTACACCTTC.

V gene TRBV6-5 combines with J gene TRBJ2-5; tentatively, D is TRBD1 (5 bases). The CDR3 runs 16 residues. Germline V gene data show CDR1 as MNHEY and CDR2 as SVGAGI. Trimming took 4 bases from V and 1 from J, leaving 16 bases between them. CDR3 nucleotides: TGTGCCAGCAGTTTCGGACAATTACAGATCCAAGAGACCCAGTACTTC. Protein: CASSFGQLQIQETQYF.

This clonotype showed up just a few times. The rearrangement joins TRBV24-1 to TRBJ1-1; TRBD1 matches at 9 bases. The V gene's germline CDR1 is KGHDR and CDR2 SFDVKD. The CDR3 sequence is 13 residues long. V dropped 3 bases and J dropped 11; count of bases not matched to a gene: 6. CDR3 residues: CATSDQRTGAAFF. The CDR3 coding sequence is TGTGCCACCAGTGATCAGAGGACAGGGGCGGCTTTCTTT.

There are a few counts of this clonotype. The J gene is TRBJ2-5, the V gene TRBV7-9; D call uncertain. With 2 bases removed from V and 0 bases from J, the gap between germline ends came to 7 bases. CDR3 size: 14 residues. CDR1 SEHNR and CDR2 FQNEAQ come from the germline V gene (reference sequence). The CDR3 DNA is TGTGCCAGCAGCTTATTAGGCCACCAAGAGACCCAGTACTTC. Residues: CASSLLGHQETQYF.

The CDR3 DNA follows: TGCAGTGCTAGAGATCGGGCAAGCTTGGAGACCCAGTACTTC. It translates to CSARDRASLETQYF. The chain employs TRBV20-1 and TRBJ2-5; no firm D call. CDR1 is DFQATT, CDR2 SNEGSKA, per germline (reference sequence). The V end was cut by 0 bases, the J end by 5 bases, with 13 bases between. The CDR3 is 14 residues long.